This T cell receptor (beta chain) emerged from a study of regulatory T cells in long-lasting Graves disease. The sample's time point: persistent/refractory GD, antithyroid drugs over 5 years with positive TRAb. Construction of the TCR library relied on RNA isolated from PBMCs. General observations from the study: Reduced TCR diversity was observed in persistent Graves' patients versus newly diagnosed patients. Persistent disease showed a preference for TRBV28, TRBJ1-2 and TRBJ2-5.

Both iRepertoire HTBI primers and Arm-PCR of CDR3 regions were used to build the TCR beta libraries. TCRdb reprocessed the multiplex PCR reads via MiXCR and lists one record per CDR3 protein. The sample has about 290,000 distinct CDR3 sequences, around 20% seen once; the top ten hold just over 55%. Points on this clonotype: Its antigen remains unidentified.

Germline CDR1 is SEHNR and CDR2 is FQNEAQ (reference sequence). Trimming removed 0 bases from V and 7 bases from J, with 12 bases in between. This CDR3 has 14 residues. This receptor was identified in a female donor with Graves disease. The rearrangement links TRBV7-9 to TRBJ2-5; the D gene could be TRBD1 or TRBD2 (5 bases each). Sequences were derived from peripheral blood mononuclear cells (PBMCs), sampled when the disease was refractory, from a patient treated with antithyroid drugs. The DNA for the CDR3 is TGTGCCAGCAGCTTAGCGCCGGGGACGCGGACCCAGTACTTC. Protein product: CASSLAPGTRTQYF.